Listed here are 11 T cell receptor beta chains from one sample, sequenced in a study of blood T cell repertoires in COVID-19. The protocol was immunoSEQ multiplex PCR, while the TCRdb copy is restricted to in-frame clones and leaves out a portion. The sample has roughly 120,000 clones; approximately 80% are singletons. The source material was peripheral blood. The source is a man between 70 and 80 years old with acute or convalescent COVID-19.

The genes are TRBV3-1 (or the pseudogene TRBV3-2) and TRBJ2-1, with 11 bases that match TRBD2. Trimming cost V 4 bases and J 4 bases; bases outside gene matches: 6. The CDR3 contains 16 residues. Germline CDR1 reads LGHDT; CDR2 reads YNNKEL (reference sequence). For the CDR3, the DNA is TGTGCCAGCAGCCCAACTAGCGGGGGCCATTACAATGAGCAGTTCTTC. Protein sequence: CASSPTSGGHYNEQFF.

This clone came up once. J is TRBJ1-1 and V is TRBV12-3 or TRBV12-4; weak D call: TRBD1 (5 bases). The CDR3 has 11 amino acids. The V end lost 6 bases, the J end lost 11 bases, and 13 bases lay between the germline ends. The CDR3 protein is CASSRRGGAFF. DNA of the CDR3: TGTGCCAGCAGCCGACGGGGGGGTGCTTTCTTT.

V is TRBV27 and J is TRBJ2-7; TRBD2 is a possible D gene (5 bases). Trimming removed 6 bases at V and 0 bases at J, with 15 bases between. This CDR3 region has 15 residues. Germline CDR1 reads MNHEY; CDR2 reads SMNVEV (reference sequence). The CDR3 here is CASSPSGPPSYEQYF. The CDR3 DNA sequence: TGTGCCAGCAGCCCCAGCGGTCCCCCCTCCTACGAGCAGTACTTC.

This clone has more than one count but fewer than ten. This rearrangement joins TRBV10-1 to TRBJ2-7; possibly TRBD1 for D (5 bases). The CDR3 contains 13 residues. Between the trimmed V and J ends, which lost 6 bases and 6 bases, there was a span of 15 bases. Germline V gives CDR1 WNHNN, CDR2 SYGVQD (reference sequence). Written as DNA, the CDR3 is TGCGCCAGCAGCCTGGGGCCTCGCAGCGAGCAGTACTTC. The encoded protein is CASSLGPRSEQYF.

The chain is built from TRBV10-2 and TRBJ2-5; D ambiguous. Germline V CDR1 and CDR2: WSHSY, SAAADI. Trimming shortened V by 3 bases and J by 2 bases, and 13 bases separated the two germline ends. The CDR3 is made up of 15 amino acids. Written as DNA, the CDR3 is TGCGCCAGCAGTGATGGGCAGGTACCTCAAGAGACCCAGTACTTC. This sequence encodes CASSDGQVPQETQYF.

This rearrangement joins TRBV6-5 to TRBJ2-3; 10 nucleotides agree with TRBD2. Germline lookup yields CDR1 MNHEY and CDR2 SVGAGI. The CDR3 has 15 amino acids. V lost 5 bases, J lost 1 base, and 3 bases stayed unmatched. In nucleotides, the CDR3 is TGTGCCAGCAGTCGAACTAGCGGGGGCACAGATACGCAGTATTTT. Protein: CASSRTSGGTDTQYF.

Written as DNA, the CDR3 is TGTGCCAGCAGTCCACACCCAGGGGACCCTGGAAACACCATATATTTT. Protein product: CASSPHPGDPGNTIYF. This sequence joins TRBV3-1 (or the pseudogene TRBV3-2) and TRBJ1-3, with D tentatively TRBD1 (6 bases). This CDR3 spans 16 amino acids. The germline V gene has CDR1 LGHDT and CDR2 YNNKEL (reference sequence). The V end was cut by 6 bases, the J end by 2 bases, with 17 bases between.

This sequence joins TRBV25-1 and TRBJ2-1; tentative D call: TRBD1 (5 bases). CDR3 length: 14 residues. Deletions cut 5 bases from V and 7 bases from J, with 15 bases between. The germline V gene has CDR1 MGHDK and CDR2 SYGVNS. The DNA of the CDR3 is TGTGCCAGCAGTCTCTCCGCAGGGTCGAATGAGCAGTTCTTC. Translation: CASSLSAGSNEQFF.

This chain connects TRBV4-1 to TRBJ2-2, with D possibly matching TRBD1 (6 bases). Between the trimmed V and J ends, which lost 0 bases and 4 bases, there was a span of 18 bases. CDR1 and CDR2 (germline): MGHRA, YSYEKL. The CDR3 runs 18 residues. Here the CDR3 DNA reads TGCGCCAGCAGCCAAGAATCAACTCTGGGGGCGCCCACCGGGGAGCTGTTTTTT. Translation gives CASSQESTLGAPTGELFF.

V usage is TRBV9 and J usage is TRBJ1-2; no reliable D call. Trimming shortened V by 0 bases and J by 0 bases, and 6 bases separated the two germline ends. Germline lookup yields CDR1 SGDLS and CDR2 YYNGEE. The CDR3 has 14 residues. In nucleotides, the CDR3 is TGTGCCAGCAGCGTAGGGCCTCCTAACTATGGCTACACCTTC. Its protein product is CASSVGPPNYGYTF.

The V gene is TRBV6-2 or TRBV6-3, the J gene TRBJ1-4, with D possibly being TRBD1 (5 bases). Trimming removed 4 bases at V and 8 bases at J, with 11 bases between. Germline loops: CDR1 MNHEY, CDR2 SVGEGT. This CDR3 spans 13 amino acids. CDR3 sequence (DNA): TGTGCCAGCAGTTCATTCGGGGGGGAAAAACTGTTTTTT. Amino acids: CASSSFGGEKLFF.